Listed below are T cell receptor beta chains from one sample, sequenced in a study of high-grade serous ovarian cancer treatment subgroups. Generated by immunoSEQ multiplex PCR, the TCRdb table keeps only in-frame clones and is missing some. Of approximately 9,400 clones listed, more than 65% are singletons. Sequenced sample: tumor tissue. These receptors were obtained from a human donor with high-grade serous ovarian cancer. Both conserved end residues are part of each CDR3. Each record gives: clone size, D gene, J gene, V gene, CDR3 DNA, CDR3 protein. A D gene is named only where the DNA matches it firmly. Size is omitted from some rows. Given values are once, few, many or a class for expanded clones.

>-|-|TRBJ2-7|TRBV15
TGTGCCACCAGCAGAGATAGTTTAGCCTACGAGCAGTACTTC
CATSRDSLAYEQYF
>medium-sized|-|TRBJ1-1|TRBV9
TGTGCCAGCAGCCCCCGTCCCCGGGAGGAAGCTTTCTTT
CASSPRPREEAFF
>-|-|TRBJ2-7|TRBV11-2
TGTGCCAGCAGCTTAGATCATTCGGGGGTAGTCGGGGGCTACGAGCAGTACTTC
CASSLDHSGVVGGYEQYF
>-|TRBD2|TRBJ2-7|TRBV2
TGTGCCAGCAGTGGTCCAGGGGCAAAAGAAGGTACTAGCGGCTACGAGCAGTACTTC
CASSGPGAKEGTSGYEQYF
>-|-|TRBJ2-7|TRBV18
TGTGCCAGCTCTTTCTGGGGGGACCGCGGAGCTGGCGAGCAGTACTTC
CASSFWGDRGAGEQYF
>once|TRBD1|TRBJ2-3|TRBV7-3
TGTGCCAGCAGCCCTCTAGACAGGGGGAGCACAGATACGCAGTATTTT
CASSPLDRGSTDTQYF
>-|TRBD1|TRBJ1-1|TRBV10-3
TGTGCCACCAGGGGGACAGGGGGTTTTGAAGCTTTCTTT
CATRGTGGFEAFF
>-|-|TRBJ2-7|TRBV5-3
TGTGCCAGAAGCTCGTCGGAAGATAACAGGGATTCCTACGAGCAGTACTTC
CARSSSEDNRDSYEQYF
>-|TRBD1|TRBJ2-2|TRBV4-3
TGCGCCAGCAGCCAGCCAGGGGGCACCGGGGAGCTGTTTTTT
CASSQPGGTGELFF
>few|-|TRBJ2-1|TRBV1
TGCACCAGCAGCCATACTAGCGGGCTTTGTAATGAGCAGTTCTTC
CTSSHTSGLCNEQFF
>-|-|TRBJ1-6|TRBV11-2
TGTGCCAGCAGCCGACGGGACATCGATTCACCCCTCCACTTT
CASSRRDIDSPLHF
>few|-|TRBJ2-7|TRBV11-2
TGTGCCAGCAGCTCTGCCTCCTACGAGCAGTACTTC
CASSSASYEQYF
>-|TRBD1|TRBJ1-1|TRBV14
TGTGCCAGCAGCCAAACGGGACAGGGTCTGAGCACTGAAGCTTTCTTT
CASSQTGQGLSTEAFF
>-|TRBD2|TRBJ2-1|TRBV4-2
TGTGCCAGCAGCCACCCTATAGCGGGGCACGCCTACAATGAGCAGTTCTTC
CASSHPIAGHAYNEQFF
>-|-|TRBJ1-2|TRBV29-1
TGCAGCGTTGACCAAGGGGGGCCGGGCTACACCTTC
CSVDQGGPGYTF
>-|-|TRBJ2-7|TRBV27
TGTGCCAGCAGTTTCACCGGTGCATCCTACGAGCAGTACTTC
CASSFTGASYEQYF
>-|-|TRBJ2-4|TRBV19
TGTGCCAGTAGTATCTCCAGAAGCATTCAGTACTTC
CASSISRSIQYF
>-|-|TRBJ2-1|TRBV7-3
TGTGCCAGCAAGGGGCTGACAAATGAGCAGTTCTTC
CASKGLTNEQFF
>few|-|TRBJ1-5|TRBV5-3
TGTGCCATTACGCCGTGGAGCAATCAGCCCCAGCATTTT
CAITPWSNQPQHF
>few|-|TRBJ1-5|TRBV27
TGTGCCAGCAGTTCTTCTTTTGATTCGGGTTTTCAGCCCCAGCATTTT
CASSSSFDSGFQPQHF
>once|-|TRBJ2-1|TRBV29-1
TGCAGCGCTGGGGGACTGGGAAACAATGAGCAGTTCTTC
CSAGGLGNNEQFF
>-|-|TRBJ2-1|TRBV7-9
TGTGCCAGCAGTTTACCGGGAGCCGGGGCGAGGAATGAGCAGTTCTTC
CASSLPGAGARNEQFF
>few|TRBD1|TRBJ1-5|TRBV7-9
TGTGCCAGCAGCTTAGGACAGGGTAGCAATCAGCCCCAGCATTTT
CASSLGQGSNQPQHF